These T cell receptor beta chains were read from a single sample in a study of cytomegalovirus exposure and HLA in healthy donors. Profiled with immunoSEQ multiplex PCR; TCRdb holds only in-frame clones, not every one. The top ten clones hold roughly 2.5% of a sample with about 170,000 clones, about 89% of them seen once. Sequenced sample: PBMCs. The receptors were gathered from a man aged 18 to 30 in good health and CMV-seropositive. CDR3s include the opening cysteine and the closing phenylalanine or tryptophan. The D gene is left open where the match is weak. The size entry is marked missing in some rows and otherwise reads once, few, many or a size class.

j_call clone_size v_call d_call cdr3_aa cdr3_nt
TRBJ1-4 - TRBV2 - CASSEALIREKLFF TGTGCCAGCAGTGAAGCGCTTATACGGGAAAAACTGTTTTTT
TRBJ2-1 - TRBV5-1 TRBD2 CASSLDSGGAYNEQFF TGCGCCAGCAGCTTGGATAGCGGGGGGGCCTACAATGAGCAGTTCTTC
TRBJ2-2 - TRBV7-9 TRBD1 CASADREAGELFF TGTGCCAGCGCGGACAGGGAAGCCGGGGAGCTGTTTTTT
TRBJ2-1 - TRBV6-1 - CASSGGTRAYNEQFF TGTGCCAGCAGTGGGGGGACTCGGGCCTACAATGAGCAGTTCTTC
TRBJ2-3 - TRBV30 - CAWSVLGRVTDTQYF TGTGCCTGGAGTGTACTGGGCAGGGTGACAGATACGCAGTATTTT
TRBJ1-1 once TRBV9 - CASSVVPGTEAFF TGTGCCAGCAGCGTAGTACCGGGGACTGAAGCTTTCTTT
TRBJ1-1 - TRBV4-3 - CASTTRQGNTEAFF TGCGCCAGCACCACCCGGCAGGGGAACACTGAAGCTTTCTTT
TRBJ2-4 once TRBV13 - CASSYFGQLGNIQYF TGTGCCAGCAGTTACTTTGGGCAGTTGGGAAACATTCAGTACTTC
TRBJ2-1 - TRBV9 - CASSVEGDGEQFF TGTGCCAGCAGCGTAGAGGGGGACGGGGAGCAGTTCTTC
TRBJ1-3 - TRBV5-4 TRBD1 CATQSRTGEAKIYF TGTGCCACTCAAAGTCGGACAGGGGAAGCCAAGATATATTTT
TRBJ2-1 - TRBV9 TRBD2 CASSVDSGGWNEQFF TGTGCCAGCAGCGTAGATAGCGGGGGGTGGAATGAGCAGTTCTTC
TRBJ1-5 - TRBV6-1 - CASSVRGGLGQPQHF TGTGCCAGCAGCGTAAGGGGGGGATTAGGTCAGCCCCAGCATTTT
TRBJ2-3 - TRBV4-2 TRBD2 CASSQDGVAGVLSTDTQYF TGTGCCAGCAGCCAAGATGGGGTAGCGGGAGTCCTTAGCACAGATACGCAGTATTTT
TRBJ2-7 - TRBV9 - CASGGLGYEQYF TGTGCTAGTGGGGGGTTAGGCTACGAGCAGTACTTC
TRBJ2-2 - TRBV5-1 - CASTQSTGSGELFF TGCGCCAGCACGCAATCCACAGGGTCCGGGGAGCTGTTTTTT
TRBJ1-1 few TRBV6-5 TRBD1 CASRPRRTGRGAFF TGTGCCAGCAGACCTCGCCGGACAGGTCGTGGAGCTTTCTTT
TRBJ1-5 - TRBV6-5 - CASTSRQGYQPQHF TGTGCCAGCACCTCCCGTCAGGGGTATCAGCCCCAGCATTTT
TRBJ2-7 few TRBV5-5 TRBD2 CASSFSGEEQYF TGTGCCAGCAGCTTCAGCGGGGAGGAGCAGTACTTC
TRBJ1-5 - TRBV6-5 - CASSYNQGSNQPQHF TGTGCCAGCAGTTACAATCAGGGTAGCAATCAGCCCCAGCATTTT
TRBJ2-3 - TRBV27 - CASTRDYQYTDTQYF TGTGCCAGTACTCGAGACTATCAATACACAGATACGCAGTATTTT
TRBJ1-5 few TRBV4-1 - CASSPIFNGPQHF TGCGCCAGCAGCCCCATTTTTAACGGGCCCCAGCATTTT